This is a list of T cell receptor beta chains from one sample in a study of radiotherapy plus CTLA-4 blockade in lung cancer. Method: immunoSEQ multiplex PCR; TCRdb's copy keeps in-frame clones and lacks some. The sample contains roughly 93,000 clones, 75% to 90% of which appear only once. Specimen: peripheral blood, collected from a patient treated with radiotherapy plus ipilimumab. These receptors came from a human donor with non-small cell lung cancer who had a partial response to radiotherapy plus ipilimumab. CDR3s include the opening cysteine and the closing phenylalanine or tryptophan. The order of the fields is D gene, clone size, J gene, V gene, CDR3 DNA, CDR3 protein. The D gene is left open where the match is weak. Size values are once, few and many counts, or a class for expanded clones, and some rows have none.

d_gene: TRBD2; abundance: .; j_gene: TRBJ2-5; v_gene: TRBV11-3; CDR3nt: TGTGCCAGCAGCTCTGGCACTGGGACTAGCGGGCGGCGAGGAGAGACCCAGTACTTC; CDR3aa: CASSSGTGTSGRRGETQYF
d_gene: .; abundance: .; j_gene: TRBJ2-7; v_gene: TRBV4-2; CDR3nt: TGTGCCAGCAGCTCTGATCAGACCTACGAGCAGTACTTC; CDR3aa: CASSSDQTYEQYF
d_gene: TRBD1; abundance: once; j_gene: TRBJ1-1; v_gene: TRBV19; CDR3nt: TGTGCCAGTAGTTACCGGACAGGCGGCACTGAAGCTTTCTTT; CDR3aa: CASSYRTGGTEAFF
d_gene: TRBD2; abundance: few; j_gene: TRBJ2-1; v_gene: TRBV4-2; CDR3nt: TGTGCCAGCAGCCAAGATCAGGGCGGGAGGGCTTACAATGAGCAGTTCTTC; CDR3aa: CASSQDQGGRAYNEQFF
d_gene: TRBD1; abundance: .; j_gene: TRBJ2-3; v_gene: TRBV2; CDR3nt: TGTGCCAGCAGAGGGACAGGGACTAGCACAGATACGCAGTATTTT; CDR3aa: CASRGTGTSTDTQYF
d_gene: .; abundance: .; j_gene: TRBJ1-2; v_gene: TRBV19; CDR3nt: TGTGCCAGTAGTATAGGAAGAGGGAACTATGGCTACACCTTC; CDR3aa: CASSIGRGNYGYTF
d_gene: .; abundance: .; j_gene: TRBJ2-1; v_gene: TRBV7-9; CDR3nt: TGTGCCAGCAGCTTTACAGGCAATGAGCAGTTCTTC; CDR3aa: CASSFTGNEQFF
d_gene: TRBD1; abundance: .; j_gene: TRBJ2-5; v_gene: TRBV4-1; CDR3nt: TGCGCCAGCAGCCAGGCCGGGACAGTCGTACAAGAGACCCAGTACTTC; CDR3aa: CASSQAGTVVQETQYF
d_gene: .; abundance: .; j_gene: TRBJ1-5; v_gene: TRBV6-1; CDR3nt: TGTGCCAGCAGTGCAACAGGGAACAATCAGCCCCAGCATTTT; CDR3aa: CASSATGNNQPQHF
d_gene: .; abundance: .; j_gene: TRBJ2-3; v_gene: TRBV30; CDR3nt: TGTGCCTGGAGTGTACCCGGCAGACGCGGAACAGATACGCAGTATTTT; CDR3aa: CAWSVPGRRGTDTQYF
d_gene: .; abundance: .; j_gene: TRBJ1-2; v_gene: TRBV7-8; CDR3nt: TGTGCCAGCAGCTTATCGCGTCGGGACACCAAAGCTAACTATGGCTACACCTTC; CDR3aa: CASSLSRRDTKANYGYTF
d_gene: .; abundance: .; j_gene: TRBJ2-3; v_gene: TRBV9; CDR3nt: TGTGCCAGCAGCGCGGACAGTAATGCACAGATCGCTACGCAGTATTTT; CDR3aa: CASSADSNAQIATQYF
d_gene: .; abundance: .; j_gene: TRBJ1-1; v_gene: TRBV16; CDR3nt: TGTGCCAGCAGCCACGGGACTGCGGGGAACACTGAAGCTTTCTTT; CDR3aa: CASSHGTAGNTEAFF
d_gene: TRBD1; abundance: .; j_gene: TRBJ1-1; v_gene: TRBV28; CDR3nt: TGTGCCACCTCGTCATACAGGGGCAAGTCGGAAGCTTTCTTT; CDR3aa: CATSSYRGKSEAFF
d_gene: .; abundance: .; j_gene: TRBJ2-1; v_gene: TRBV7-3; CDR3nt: TGTGCCAGCAGCCTCACTAATGAGCAGTTCTTC; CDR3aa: CASSLTNEQFF
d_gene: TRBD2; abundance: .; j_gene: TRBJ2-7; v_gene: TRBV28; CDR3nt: TGTGCCAGCAGCCGGGGGGAGAGGGGCGAGCAGTACTTC; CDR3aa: CASSRGERGEQYF
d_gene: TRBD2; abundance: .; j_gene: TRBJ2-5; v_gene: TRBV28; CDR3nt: TGTGCCAGCAGTCGTAGCGGGAGCGCTCGGGGAGAGACCCAGTACTTC; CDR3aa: CASSRSGSARGETQYF
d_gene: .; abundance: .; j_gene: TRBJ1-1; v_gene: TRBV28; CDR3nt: TGTGCCAGCACCCTACCGGAGACTGAAGCTTTCTTT; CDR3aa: CASTLPETEAFF
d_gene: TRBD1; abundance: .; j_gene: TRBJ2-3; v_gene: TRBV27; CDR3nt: TGTGCCAGCAGTTTAGGACAGGGAAGAGATACGCAGTATTTT; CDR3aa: CASSLGQGRDTQYF
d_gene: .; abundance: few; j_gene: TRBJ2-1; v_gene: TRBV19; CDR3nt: TGTGCCAGTAGTTCCATGAACCGGGAGACGGGAGAGCAGTTCTTC; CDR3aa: CASSSMNRETGEQFF
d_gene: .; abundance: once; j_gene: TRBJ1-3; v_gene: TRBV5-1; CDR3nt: TGCGCCAGCAGCTCCTCAGATGGAAACACCATATATTTT; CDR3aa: CASSSSDGNTIYF
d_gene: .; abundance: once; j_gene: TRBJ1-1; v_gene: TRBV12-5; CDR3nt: TGTGCTGCCCCAAGGGGTAACACTGAAGCTTTCTTT; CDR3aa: CAAPRGNTEAFF
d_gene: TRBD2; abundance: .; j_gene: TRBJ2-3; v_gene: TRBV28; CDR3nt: TGTGCCAGCAGTTCGACTAGCGGACTCACAGATACGCAGTATTTT; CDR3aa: CASSSTSGLTDTQYF
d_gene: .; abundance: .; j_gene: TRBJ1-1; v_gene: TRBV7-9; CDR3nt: TGTGCCAGCAGCTTAGCGGGAGAGAACACTGAAGCTTTCTTT; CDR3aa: CASSLAGENTEAFF
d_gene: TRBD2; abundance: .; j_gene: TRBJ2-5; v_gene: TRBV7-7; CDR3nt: TGTGCCAGCAGCCTACGGGGGGGCGTGGAGACCCAGTACTTC; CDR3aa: CASSLRGGVETQYF
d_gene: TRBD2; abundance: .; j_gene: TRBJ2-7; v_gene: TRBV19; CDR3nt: TGTGCCAGTAGTAACCGGGACGGGGGGTACGAGCAGTACTTC; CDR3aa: CASSNRDGGYEQYF
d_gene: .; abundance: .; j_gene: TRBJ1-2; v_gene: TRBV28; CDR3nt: TGTGCCAGCAGTTTCCGCGGGGCCTATGGCTACACCTTC; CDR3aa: CASSFRGAYGYTF
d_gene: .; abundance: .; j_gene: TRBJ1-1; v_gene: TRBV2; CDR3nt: TGTGCCAGCAGTGAAAGGGTCGGGGGGTTAACTGAAGCTTTCTTT; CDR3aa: CASSERVGGLTEAFF
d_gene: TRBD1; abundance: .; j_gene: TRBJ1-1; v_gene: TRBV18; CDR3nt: TGTGCCAGCTCGCAGACAGGGGCCAACACTGAAGCTTTCTTT; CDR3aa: CASSQTGANTEAFF
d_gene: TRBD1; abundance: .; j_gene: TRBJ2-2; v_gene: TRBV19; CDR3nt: TGTGCCAGTAGTACTCCGGGACAGAAAACCGGGGAGCTGTTTTTT; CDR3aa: CASSTPGQKTGELFF
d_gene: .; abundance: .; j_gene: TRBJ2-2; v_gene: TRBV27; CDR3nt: TGTGCCAGCAGTCCGTCGTACACCGGGGAGCTGTTTTTT; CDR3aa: CASSPSYTGELFF
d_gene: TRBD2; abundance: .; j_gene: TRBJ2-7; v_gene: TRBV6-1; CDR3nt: TGTGCCAGCAGGCCGGGAGGGCGGCGGGAGCAGTACTTC; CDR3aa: CASRPGGRREQYF
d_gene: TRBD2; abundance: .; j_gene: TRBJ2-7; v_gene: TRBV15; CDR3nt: TGTGCCACCAGGGCCCCAGCGGGGGGGGGCGAGCAGTACTTC; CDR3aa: CATRAPAGGGEQYF
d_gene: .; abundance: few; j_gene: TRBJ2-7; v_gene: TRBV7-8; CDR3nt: TGTGCCAGCAGCTTAGCACGGTACGAGCAGTACTTC; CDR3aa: CASSLARYEQYF
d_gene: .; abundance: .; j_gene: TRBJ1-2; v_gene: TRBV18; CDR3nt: TGTGCCAGCTCACCACTCGGGTTTAACTATGGCTACACCTTC; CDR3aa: CASSPLGFNYGYTF